Listed here are 22 T cell receptor beta chains from one sample, sequenced in a study of OX40 agonist ivuxolimab in advanced cancers. Assay: immunoSEQ multiplex PCR; the TCRdb copy retains only in-frame clones and omits some. The sample lists tens of thousands of clones, 80% to 95% occurring once. The sequenced sample was CD4+ or CD8+ T cells sorted from blood, obtained in a trial of the OX40 agonist ivuxolimab. All receptors derive from an adult with an advanced solid tumor such as melanoma, head and neck, liver or kidney cancer.

The V call is TRBV29-1, the J call TRBJ2-7; 11 nucleotides align to TRBD2. Germline CDR1 and CDR2: SQVTM and ANQGSEA. CDR3 size: 13 residues. With V trimmed by 7 bases and J by 3 bases, 5 bases remained unmatched. DNA for the CDR3: TGCAGCGCCGGGACTAGCGGTGACTACGAGCAGTACTTC. Its translation is CSAGTSGDYEQYF.

The rearrangement uses TRBV12-2 and TRBJ1-1; TRBD1, the table's D call, lacks a check against the DNA. TRBV12-2 is flagged as a pseudogene. CDR3 length: 15 amino acids. The CDR3 DNA is TGTGCAAGTCGCCCACTGTTTGGGACAGCCGCTGAAGCTTTCTTT. This codes for CASRPLFGTAAEAFF.

This chain uses TRBV7-3 with TRBJ2-5; D ambiguous. The CDR3 sequence is 14 residues long. In germline, CDR1 is SGHTA, CDR2 FQGTGA. With 6 bases removed from V and 5 bases from J, the gap between germline ends came to 16 bases. The CDR3 here is CASSQEAGRETQYF. CDR3 nucleotides: TGTGCCAGCAGTCAAGAGGCCGGGCGGGAGACCCAGTACTTC.

The chain carries TRBV19 and TRBJ2-3; TRBD2 agrees at 10 bases. From germline, CDR1 is LNHDA and CDR2 SQIVND (reference sequence). This CDR3 is 16 amino acids long. Unmatched junction bases numbered 6, after V lost 5 bases and J lost 1 base. The CDR3 protein is CASSETGTSGTDTQYF. CDR3 bases: TGTGCCAGTAGTGAAACCGGGACTAGCGGCACAGATACGCAGTATTTT. Filled out from reference TRBV19 and TRBJ2-3, the complete variable domain reads DGGITQSPKYLFRKEGQNVTLSCEQNLNHDAMYWYRQDPGQGLRLIYYSQIVNDFQKGDIAEGYSVSREKKESFPLTVTSAQKNPTAFYLCASSETGTSGTDTQYFGPGTRLTVL.

The V call is TRBV5-1, the J call TRBJ2-7; the D is unclear. Per the germline V gene, CDR1 is SGHRS and CDR2 is YFSETQ. The CDR3 contains 11 residues. Trimming stripped 3 bases from V and 4 bases from J, with 5 bases between. CDR3 residues: CASSSEYEQYF. The DNA of the CDR3 is TGCGCCAGCAGCTCGGAGTACGAGCAGTACTTC.

This clone appeared a few times. This rearrangement joins TRBV2 to TRBJ1-1; D unclear. V lost 6 bases to trimming and J lost 1 base, with 9 bases between them. Germline CDR1 and CDR2: SNHLY and FYNNEI. The CDR3 consists of 13 residues. The CDR3: CASRVDWNTEAFF. CDR3 nucleotides: TGTGCCAGCAGGGTCGATTGGAACACTGAAGCTTTCTTT.

V gene TRBV5-1 combines with J gene TRBJ1-1; D is possibly TRBD1 (5 bases). Germline CDR1 reads SGHRS; CDR2 reads YFSETQ. V lost 1 base and J 8 bases, leaving 15 bases between the germline ends. This CDR3 region has 14 residues. The CDR3 nucleotides read TGCGCCAGCAGCTTGCTCCAGGGTTCTTCGGAAGCTTTCTTT. Translated: CASSLLQGSSEAFF.

The chain has TRBV6-5 and TRBJ2-3, with D perhaps TRBD1 (6 bases). CDR3 size: 15 residues. Germline CDR1 is MNHEY and CDR2 is SVGAGI. The V and J ends lost 0 bases and 4 bases respectively, with 11 bases between them. CDR3 DNA: TGTGCCAGCAGTTACTCGAACAGGGCGGCAGATACGCAGTATTTT. Translating it yields CASSYSNRAADTQYF.

CDR3 sequence reads: CASSLGYTYEQYF. Here the CDR3 DNA reads TGTGCCAGCAGCTTGGGGTACACCTACGAGCAGTACTTC. This sequence joins TRBV11-3 and TRBJ2-7; D gene ambiguous. V lost 3 bases to trimming and J lost 2 bases, with 8 bases between them. This CDR3 spans 13 amino acids. CDR1 is SGHNT, CDR2 YENEEA, per germline.

The V gene is TRBV4-2, the J gene TRBJ2-2; D uncertain. The CDR3 consists of 15 residues. Trimming removed 0 bases at V and 0 bases at J, with 5 bases between. Looked up from germline, CDR1 is LGHNA and CDR2 is YNFKEQ. CDR3 nucleotide sequence: TGTGCCAGCAGCCAAGATGGAGCGAACACCGGGGAGCTGTTTTTT. Amino acids: CASSQDGANTGELFF.

The rearrangement uses TRBV7-3 and TRBJ1-2, with TRBD1 identical over 10 bases. This CDR3 has 13 residues. J lost 7 bases, V lost 5 bases, and 4 bases had no gene match. The germline V gene has CDR1 SGHTA and CDR2 FQGTGA. CDR3 loop: CASSDRGQGGYTF. As DNA, the CDR3 is TGTGCCAGCAGCGACAGGGGGCAAGGTGGCTACACCTTC.

This clone was observed a handful of times. The sample carries other DNA sequences with the same CDR3. The V gene is TRBV28, the J gene TRBJ1-2; D is unresolved. Germline CDR1 reads MDHEN; CDR2 reads SYDVKM. This CDR3 spans 12 amino acids. V lost 3 bases and J 2 bases, leaving 4 bases between the germline ends. The CDR3 DNA reads as TGTGCCAGCAGTTTGGGAAACTATGGCTACACCTTC. Its protein is CASSLGNYGYTF.

The rearrangement joins TRBV4-2 to TRBJ2-3, with 9 bases aligning to TRBD2. Germline V CDR1 and CDR2: LGHNA, YNFKEQ. V dropped 4 bases and J dropped 0; count of bases not matched to a gene: 11. The CDR3 extends over 18 amino acids. In nucleotides, the CDR3 is TGTGCCAGCAGCCCCATAGCGACTAGCGGTCCCAGCACAGATACGCAGTATTTT. It yields the protein CASSPIATSGPSTDTQYF.

The chain carries TRBV6-6 and TRBJ1-5, with a tentative D call TRBD1 (5 bases). V was shortened by 7 bases and J by 5 bases, with 15 bases between the two germline ends. The CDR3 length is 14 residues. Germline lookup yields CDR1 MNHNY and CDR2 SVGAGI (reference sequence). CDR3: CASIDTWGDQPQHF. Here the CDR3 DNA reads TGTGCCAGCATTGACACATGGGGGGATCAGCCCCAGCATTTT.

The chain couples TRBV7-6 to TRBJ2-1; 9 nucleotides align to TRBD1. Germline-derived CDR1 and CDR2 are SGHVS and FNYEAQ. There are 14 residues in the CDR3. V lost 5 bases to trimming and J lost 7 bases; unmatched junction nucleotides: 6. The CDR3: CASSRGQGGNEQFF. CDR3 sequence (DNA): TGTGCCAGCAGCCGGGGACAGGGCGGGAATGAGCAGTTCTTC.

V gene TRBV4-1 combines with J gene TRBJ1-2; a possible D gene is TRBD1 (6 bases). The CDR3 extends over 15 amino acids. V was shortened by 1 base and J by 4 bases, with 13 bases between the two germline ends. Germline V gives CDR1 MGHRA, CDR2 YSYEKL. In DNA form, the CDR3 reads TGCGCCAGCAGCCAAGTCGGGGGGCTGCTCTATGGCTACACCTTC. This encodes CASSQVGGLLYGYTF.

This clone was counted only a few times. V and J are TRBV28 and TRBJ1-4; no definite D call. The CDR3 spans 15 residues. Germline CDR1 is MDHEN and CDR2 is SYDVKM. V was trimmed by 5 bases and J by 5 bases, leaving 15 bases between them. CDR3 sequence: CASSKGRSINEKLFF. DNA for the CDR3: TGTGCCAGCAGTAAAGGACGGTCAATAAATGAAAAACTGTTTTTT.

In regard to this clone: At one of its ends the junction is not consistent with the germline gene, which may arise from a read error. The V and J genes are TRBV19 and TRBJ2-2; TRBD1 agrees at 11 bases. Germline CDR1 reads LNHDA; CDR2 reads SQIVND (reference sequence). CDR3 length: 18 residues. In DNA form, the CDR3 reads TGTGCCAATAGTGGGACAGGGGGTTCGTCGTCAGACACCGGGGAGCTGTTTTTT. This gives the protein CANSGTGGSSSDTGELFF.

This chain links TRBV30 with TRBJ2-1, with TRBD2 identical over 15 bases. CDR1 is GTSNPN, CDR2 SVGIG, per germline (reference sequence). V trimming: 4 bases; J trimming: 13 bases; junction bases outside the gene matches: 5. This CDR3 comprises 13 residues. The CDR3 sequence: CAWTGLAGGPQFF. In DNA, the CDR3 is TGTGCCTGGACCGGACTAGCGGGAGGGCCCCAGTTCTTC. The full variable domain, in which reference TRBV30 and TRBJ2-1 provide the parts outside the CDR3, is SQTIHQWPATLVQPVGSPLSLECTVEGTSNPNLYWYRQAAGRGLQLLFYSVGIGQISSEVPQNLSASRPQDRQFILSSKKLLLSDSGFYLCAWTGLAGGPQFFGPGTRLTVL.

This clone was seen just once. The CDR3 nucleotides are TGTGCCAGCAGCCCCCGAGTAGCGACCTACAATGAGCAGTTCTTC. This codes for CASSPRVATYNEQFF. The chain uses TRBV9 and TRBJ2-1, with D perhaps matching TRBD2 (5 bases). V was pared by 4 bases and J by 2 bases, with 13 bases between. CDR1 SGDLS and CDR2 YYNGEE come from the germline V gene. This CDR3 spans 15 amino acids.

The rearrangement uses TRBV18 and TRBJ1-4, with no clear D. Germline V gene lookup returns CDR1 KGHSH and CDR2 LQKENI. The CDR3 runs to 21 residues. Between the trimmed V and J ends, which lost 3 bases and 0 bases, there was a span of 26 bases. This CDR3 reads CASSPLRLSGPQVATNEKLFF. The CDR3 coding sequence is TGTGCCAGCTCACCCCTTCGACTATCAGGCCCGCAGGTCGCAACTAATGAAAAACTGTTTTTT.

This sequence joins TRBV2 and TRBJ1-2, with D perhaps TRBD1 (6 bases). V lost 3 bases, J lost 8 bases, and 22 bases lay in between. CDR1 SNHLY and CDR2 FYNNEI come from the germline V gene. This CDR3 spans 16 amino acids. The CDR3 bases are TGTGCCAGCAGTGACCCCTTAGGGGGACCCTCTTCAGGCTACACCTTC. It is translated as CASSDPLGGPSSGYTF.